This T cell receptor beta chain is from a study of Ad26.COV2.S vaccination and SARS-CoV-2 variants. Study conclusions and caveats: Responses of T cells in total may have been underestimated by the TCR breadth and depth analyses.

Treatment of the sample: roughly 18 received Ad26.COV2.S at low or high dose, single or two shots; 5 received placebo; per-sample allocation not given. Following the first vaccine or placebo injection, samples were taken on day 63. Clones were sequenced by immunoSEQ multiplex PCR, and TCRdb holds only the in-frame ones, with some missing. The sample has roughly 700,000 clones, around 92% seen once; the top ten hold around 1.4%. The CDR3 has 13 residues. V was pared by 5 bases and J by 0 bases, with 1 base of the junction left unmatched. CDR1 SQVTM and CDR2 ANQGSEA come from the germline V gene. Of note for this clone: The antigen remains undetermined. This sample includes further DNA sequences coding for the same CDR3.

Sequencing used peripheral blood, obtained in a trial of Ad26.COV2.S vaccine versus placebo. The chain joins TRBV29-1 to TRBJ2-1; TRBD2 aligns across 7 bases. The clonotype originates from a person aged 18 to 65 who received the Ad26.COV2.S COVID-19 vaccine or a placebo. The CDR3, as DNA: TGCAGCGTTAGCGGGACCTCCTACAATGAGCAGTTCTTC. This codes for CSVSGTSYNEQFF.